The 7 T cell receptor beta chains reported below all come from one sample, sequenced in a study of cytomegalovirus exposure and HLA in healthy donors. The PCR ran on 60 Vbeta and 13 Jbeta primers. Repertoires were generated with immunoSEQ multiplex PCR, while TCRdb's copy carries only in-frame clones and drops some. Among about 160,000 clones listed, about 80% were seen once. The sequenced material came from PBMCs. These receptors were taken from a female donor in good health and CMV-seronegative.

V is TRBV4-1 and J is TRBJ2-5; 12 bases map to TRBD2. CDR3 length: 16 residues. Per germline, CDR1 MGHRA and CDR2 YSYEKL. J gave up 4 bases and V 4 bases, and 7 bases lay outside the gene matches. The CDR3 coding sequence is TGCGCCAGCAGCCTTCGGGAACTAGCGGGGGGAGAGACCCAGTACTTC. Its translation is CASSLRELAGGETQYF.

The genes are TRBV9 and TRBJ1-1; 7 nucleotides line up with TRBD1. V was clipped by 4 bases and J by 4 bases; unmatched bases: 4. Germline values: CDR1 SGDLS, CDR2 YYNGEE. The CDR3 runs 13 residues. CDR3 bases: TGTGCCAGCAGCTTCGGACAGGTCACTGAAGCTTTCTTT. Its protein is CASSFGQVTEAFF.

V is TRBV4-1 and J is TRBJ1-2; D remains unclear. The germline V gene has CDR1 MGHRA and CDR2 YSYEKL. CDR3 size: 14 residues. V gave up 3 bases and J gave up 4 bases, with 12 bases separating them. The CDR3 DNA is TGCGCCAGCAGCCAGATCGGGTTACTCTATGGCTACACCTTC. Translated: CASSQIGLLYGYTF.

This chain connects TRBV7-9 to TRBJ2-3; 12 nucleotides match TRBD2. The CDR3 length is 17 residues. V lost 1 base, J lost 3 bases, and 5 bases stayed unmatched. Looked up from germline, CDR1 is SEHNR and CDR2 is FQNEAQ (reference sequence). CDR3: CASSLGLAGGPTDTQYF. The CDR3 DNA sequence: TGTGCCAGCAGCTTAGGGCTAGCGGGAGGGCCAACAGATACGCAGTATTTT.

This clone was seen just once. The chain uses TRBV6-1 and TRBJ1-1; perhaps TRBD1 as D (6 bases). This CDR3 comprises 15 residues. CDR1 is MNHNS and CDR2 is SASEGT in the germline V gene. Deletions cut 4 bases from V and 3 bases from J, with 15 bases between. In DNA, the CDR3 is TGTGCCAGCAGTGCGACGCTGTACAGGGACACTGAAGCTTTCTTT. Protein product: CASSATLYRDTEAFF.

Written as DNA, the CDR3 is TGTGCCAGCAGCGTAGACGCACAGACCCATGGCTACACCTTC. Protein: CASSVDAQTHGYTF. This rearrangement joins TRBV9 to TRBJ1-2; unclear D gene. Germline CDR1 SGDLS, CDR2 YYNGEE. Trimming left V 0 bases short and J 6 bases short, with 12 bases between. The CDR3 runs to 14 residues.

The V gene is TRBV30, the J gene TRBJ1-2; 7 bases align to TRBD1. The germline gives CDR1 GTSNPN, CDR2 SVGIG (reference sequence). V dropped 0 bases and J dropped 5; count of bases not matched to a gene: 6. The CDR3 consists of 14 residues. Written as DNA, the CDR3 is TGTGCCTGGAGTGTACAAGGGGGCGATTATGGCTACACCTTC. This sequence encodes CAWSVQGGDYGYTF.